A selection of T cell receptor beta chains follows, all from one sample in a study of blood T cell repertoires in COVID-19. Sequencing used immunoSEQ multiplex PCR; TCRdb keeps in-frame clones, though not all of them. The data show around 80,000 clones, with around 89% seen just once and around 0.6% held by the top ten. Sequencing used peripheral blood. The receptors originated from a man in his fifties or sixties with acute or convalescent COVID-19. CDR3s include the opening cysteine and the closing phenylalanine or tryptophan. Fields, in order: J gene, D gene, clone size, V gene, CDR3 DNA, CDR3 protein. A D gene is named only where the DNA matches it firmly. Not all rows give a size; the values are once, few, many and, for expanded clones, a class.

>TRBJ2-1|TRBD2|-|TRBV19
TGTGCCAGTAGTCCCAAAGGGACTAGCGGTCTCGGTGAGCAGTTCTTC
CASSPKGTSGLGEQFF
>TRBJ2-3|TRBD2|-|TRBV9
TGTGCCAGCAGCATTGTCCCTTCTAGCGGGGGGGCTCCAGATACGCAGTATTTT
CASSIVPSSGGAPDTQYF
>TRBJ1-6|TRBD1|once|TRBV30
TGTGCCTGGATTGGTACAGGGGGTAATTCACCCCTCCACTTT
CAWIGTGGNSPLHF
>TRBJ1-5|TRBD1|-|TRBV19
TGTGCCAGTAGTATGGGACAGGGTCGGGATTTT
CASSMGQGRDF
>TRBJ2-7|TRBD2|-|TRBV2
TGTGCCAGCAACCCGGGGGGGTTAACCTACGAGCAGTACTTC
CASNPGGLTYEQYF
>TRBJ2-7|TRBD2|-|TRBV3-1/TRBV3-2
TGTGCCAGCAGCCAAGTATACCTATCTAGCGGGAGGTATGTCGAGCAGTACTTC
CASSQVYLSSGRYVEQYF
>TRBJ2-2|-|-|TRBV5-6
TGTGCCAGCAGGTTGGGGCGGGGCTGGACCGGGGAGCTGTTTTTT
CASRLGRGWTGELFF
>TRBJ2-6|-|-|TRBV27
TGTGCCAGCACCGACCTGACAGGGGCCAACGTCCTGACTTTC
CASTDLTGANVLTF
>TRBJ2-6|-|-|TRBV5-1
TGCGCCAGCAGCTTAGGAGGACCTGGGGCCAACGTCCTGACTTTC
CASSLGGPGANVLTF
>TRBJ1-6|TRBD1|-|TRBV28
TGTGCCAGCACCTCGGACAGGGGAGGATCACCCCTCCACTTT
CASTSDRGGSPLHF
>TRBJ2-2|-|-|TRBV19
TGTGCCAGTAGTTGGCAGGATAGGAACACCGGGGAGCTGTTTTTT
CASSWQDRNTGELFF
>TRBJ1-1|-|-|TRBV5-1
TGCGCCAGCGTCGGGTACACTGAAGCTTTCTTT
CASVGYTEAFF
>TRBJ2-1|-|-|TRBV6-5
TGTGCCAGCAGTTGGGCGAACCGTCGAGTAGAAGATGAGCAGTTCTTC
CASSWANRRVEDEQFF
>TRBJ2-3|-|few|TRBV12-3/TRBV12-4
TGTGCCAGCAGTTTAGTGTCAGGGGTAACGCAGTATTTT
CASSLVSGVTQYF
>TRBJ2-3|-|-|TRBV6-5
TGTGCCAGCGGGGTGGGGGCTAGCACAGATACGCAGTATTTT
CASGVGASTDTQYF
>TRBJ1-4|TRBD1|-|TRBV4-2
TGTGCCAGCAGCCAAGCAAAAACGACAGGGACTAATGAAAAACTGTTTTTT
CASSQAKTTGTNEKLFF
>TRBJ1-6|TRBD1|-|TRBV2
TGTGCCAGCGTCAGGGGGCAGGGTAATTCACCCCTCCACTTT
CASVRGQGNSPLHF
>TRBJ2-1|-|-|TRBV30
TGTGCCTGGAGTGTACGGGACAATGAGCAGTTCTTC
CAWSVRDNEQFF
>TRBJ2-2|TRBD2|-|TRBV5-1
TGCGCCAGCAGCCCGCGGGGGGGATACACCGGGGAGCTGTTTTTT
CASSPRGGYTGELFF
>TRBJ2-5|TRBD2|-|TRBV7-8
TGTGCCAGCAGCTTATCCGGGACTAGCGGGGAGACCCAGTACTTC
CASSLSGTSGETQYF
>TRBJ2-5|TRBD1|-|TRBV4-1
TGCGCCAGCAGCCCCGGACAGGGAAGGTCTTATGAGACCCAGTACTTC
CASSPGQGRSYETQYF
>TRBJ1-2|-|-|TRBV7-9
TGTGCCAGCAGCGGGGACTCCGGGCCCCGGTTCGCCTATGGCTACACCTTC
CASSGDSGPRFAYGYTF
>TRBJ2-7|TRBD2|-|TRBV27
TGTGCCAGCAGTTTAAAACTAGCGGGCTTCTACGAGCAGTACTTC
CASSLKLAGFYEQYF
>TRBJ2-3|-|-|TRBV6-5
TGTGCCAGCAGGACCCCAGGGAGCACAGATACGCAGTATTTT
CASRTPGSTDTQYF
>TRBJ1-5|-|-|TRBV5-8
TGTGCCAGCAGCTTCCGGACAGTGGGGAATCAGCCCCAGCATTTT
CASSFRTVGNQPQHF
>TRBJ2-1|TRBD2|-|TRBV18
TGTGCCAGCTCACCGACTAGCGGGAACGGGGGCAATGAGCAGTTCTTC
CASSPTSGNGGNEQFF
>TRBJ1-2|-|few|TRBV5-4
TGTGCCAGCAGCTTAGAAGCGAACGGCTACACCTTC
CASSLEANGYTF
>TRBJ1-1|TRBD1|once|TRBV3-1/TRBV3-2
TGTGCCAGCAGCCTACAGGGGGACACTGAAGCTTTCTTT
CASSLQGDTEAFF
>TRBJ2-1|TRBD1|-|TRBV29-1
TGCAGCGTTGCGGTTGGGCAGGGGGCGCGCAATGAGCAGTTCTTC
CSVAVGQGARNEQFF
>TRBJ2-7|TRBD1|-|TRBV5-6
TGTGCCAGCAGTGAAGGCGGACAGGGGGCCCACGAGCAGTACTTC
CASSEGGQGAHEQYF
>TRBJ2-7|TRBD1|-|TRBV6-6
TGTGCCAGCAGGTCTTCCGGGACAGGGCGCGAGCAGTACTTC
CASRSSGTGREQYF
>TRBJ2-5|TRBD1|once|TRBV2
TGTGCCAGCAGTAGAGGGACAGGGGGACAAGAGACCCAGTACTTC
CASSRGTGGQETQYF
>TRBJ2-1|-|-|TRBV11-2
TGTGCCAGCAGCTACTCACGCTCTAGCGACGAGCAGTTCTTC
CASSYSRSSDEQFF
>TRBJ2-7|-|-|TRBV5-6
TGTGCCAGCAGCTTAATGGGCACCTACGAGCAGTACTTC
CASSLMGTYEQYF
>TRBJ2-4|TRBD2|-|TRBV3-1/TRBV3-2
TGTGCCAGCAGCCAGGAGGGACTAGCGGGAGCCAAAAACATTCAGTACTTC
CASSQEGLAGAKNIQYF
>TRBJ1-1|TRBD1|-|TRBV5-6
TGTGCCAGCAGTCCAGCCCCGGACAGGACTCCTATCAACGCTTTCTTT
CASSPAPDRTPINAFF
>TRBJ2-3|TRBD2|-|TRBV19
TGTGCCAGTAGTAGGACTAGAAACACAGATACGCAGTATTTT
CASSRTRNTDTQYF
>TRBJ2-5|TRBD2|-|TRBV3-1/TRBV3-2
TGTGCCAGCAGCCAAGTGGCGGGGGGAGAGACCCAGTACTTC
CASSQVAGGETQYF
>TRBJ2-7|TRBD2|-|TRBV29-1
TGCAGCTATCTACGACGAGGCCTAGCGGGAGGGAGATACGAGCAGTACTTC
CSYLRRGLAGGRYEQYF
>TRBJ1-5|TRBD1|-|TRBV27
TGTGCCAGCAGTTCACAGGGGGAGCCCCAGCATTTT
CASSSQGEPQHF
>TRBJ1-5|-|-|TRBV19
TGTGCCAGTAGTACCCAGGACAGAAATCAGCCCCAGCATTTT
CASSTQDRNQPQHF
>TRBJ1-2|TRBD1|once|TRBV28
TGTGCCAGCCGTATGGGGGCAGGGGGTTACGGCTACACCTTC
CASRMGAGGYGYTF
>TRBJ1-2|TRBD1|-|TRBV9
TGTGCCAGCAGCGTAGGGGACAGCAGCTACACCTTC
CASSVGDSSYTF
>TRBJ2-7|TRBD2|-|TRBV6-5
TGTGCCAGTAACGCGCGGGAGGGGCGATCTTCTGAGCAGTACTTC
CASNAREGRSSEQYF
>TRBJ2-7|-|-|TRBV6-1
TGTGCCAGCAGTGAACGGGAAGGCCTCGAGCAGTACTTC
CASSEREGLEQYF
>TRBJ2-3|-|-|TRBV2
TGTGCCAGCAGTGACTTCGAGGCTAGCCCCCAGGATACGCAGTATTTT
CASSDFEASPQDTQYF
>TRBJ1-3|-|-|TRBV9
TGTGCCAGCAGCGTCCTGGACAGAGCTGGAAACACCATATATTTT
CASSVLDRAGNTIYF
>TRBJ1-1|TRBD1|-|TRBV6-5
TGTGCCAGCAGAGACCGCAGGGGGCGTTTTACTGAAGCTTTCTTT
CASRDRRGRFTEAFF
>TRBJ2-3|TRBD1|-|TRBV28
TGTGCCAGCAAGTTGACAGGGCGGACAGATACGCAGTATTTT
CASKLTGRTDTQYF
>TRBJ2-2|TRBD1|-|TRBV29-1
TGCAGCGTCACGGACAGGAGAAACACCGGGGAGCTGTTTTTT
CSVTDRRNTGELFF
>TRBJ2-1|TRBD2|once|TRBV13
TGTGCCAGCAGCTTAGTAGGGCTAGCGGGCTACAATGAGCAGTTCTTC
CASSLVGLAGYNEQFF
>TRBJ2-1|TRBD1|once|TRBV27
TGTGCCAGCAGTCCCGGGACAGGGGCCTACAATGAGCAGTTCTTC
CASSPGTGAYNEQFF
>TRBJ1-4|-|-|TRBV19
TGTGCCAGTAGCGACACTGCAACTAATGAAAAACTGTTTTTT
CASSDTATNEKLFF